Here is one T cell receptor (beta chain) with its context. V was shortened by 2 bases and J by 3 bases, with 11 bases between the two germline ends. Germline V gene data show CDR1 as SEHNR and CDR2 as FQNEAQ (reference sequence). The CDR3 length is 15 residues. RNA transcripts gave rise to amplified TCR beta CDR3 regions. A set of HTBI primers served as the primers for a first-round RT-PCR of the TCR CDR3. One entry per CDR3 protein, called by TCRdb with MiXCR from the multiplex PCR reads. The table lists some 760,000 distinct CDR3 sequences, 12% to 15% of them singletons, with about a tenth in the top ten. The data belong to a study of T cells in Graves' hyperthyroidism and ophthalmopathy. These patients, aged 18 to 65, had recently diagnosed hyperthyroidism lasting under 2 months. Uncontrolled infection, other autoimmune disease, pregnancy or lactation excluded patients.

The TCR was taken from a young woman with Graves' hyperthyroidism. V gene TRBV7-9 combines with J gene TRBJ2-1; D is uncertain. Sequences were obtained from blood. The chain's CDR3 is CASSLRGSNYNEQFF. In DNA form, the CDR3 reads TGTGCCAGCAGCTTACGTGGTTCCAACTACAATGAGCAGTTCTTC.